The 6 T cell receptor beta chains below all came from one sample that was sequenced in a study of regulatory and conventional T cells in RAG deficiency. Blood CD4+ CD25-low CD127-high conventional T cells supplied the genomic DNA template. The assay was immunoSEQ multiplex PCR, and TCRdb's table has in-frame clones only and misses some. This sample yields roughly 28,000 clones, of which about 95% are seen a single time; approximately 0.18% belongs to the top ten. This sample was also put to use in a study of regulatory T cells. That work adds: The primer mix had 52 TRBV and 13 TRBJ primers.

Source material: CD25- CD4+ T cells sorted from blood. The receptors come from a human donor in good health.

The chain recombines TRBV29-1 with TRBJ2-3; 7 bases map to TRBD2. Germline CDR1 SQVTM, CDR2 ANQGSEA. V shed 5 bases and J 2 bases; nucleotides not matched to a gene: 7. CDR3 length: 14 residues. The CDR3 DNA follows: TGCAGCGTTTGGATCCGGGACTACACAGATACGCAGTATTTT. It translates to CSVWIRDYTDTQYF.

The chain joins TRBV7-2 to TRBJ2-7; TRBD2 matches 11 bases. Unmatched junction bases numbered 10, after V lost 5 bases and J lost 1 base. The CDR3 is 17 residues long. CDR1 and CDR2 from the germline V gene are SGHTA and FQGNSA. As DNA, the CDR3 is TGTGCCAGCAGCGTGTTCGGTAGCGGGGGGGAATCCTACGAGCAGTACTTC. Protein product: CASSVFGSGGESYEQYF. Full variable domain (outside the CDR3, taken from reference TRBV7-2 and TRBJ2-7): GAGVSQSPSNKVTEKGKDVELRCDPISGHTALYWYRQSLGQGLEFLIYFQGNSAPDKSGLPSDRFSAERTGGSVSTLTIQRTQQEDSAVYLCASSVFGSGGESYEQYFGPGTRLTVT.

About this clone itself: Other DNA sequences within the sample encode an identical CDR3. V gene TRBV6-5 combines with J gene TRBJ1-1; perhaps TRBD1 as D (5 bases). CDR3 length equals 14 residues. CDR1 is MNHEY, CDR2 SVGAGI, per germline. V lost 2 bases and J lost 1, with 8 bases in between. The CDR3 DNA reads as TGTGCCAGCAGTTACGGGCAGGGGAACACTGAAGCTTTCTTT. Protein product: CASSYGQGNTEAFF.

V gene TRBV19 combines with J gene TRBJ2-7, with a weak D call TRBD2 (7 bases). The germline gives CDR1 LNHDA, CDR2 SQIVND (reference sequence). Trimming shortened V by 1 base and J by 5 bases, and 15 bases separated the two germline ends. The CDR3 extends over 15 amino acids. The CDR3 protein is CASSIAGAGGHEQYF. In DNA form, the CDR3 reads TGTGCCAGTAGTATAGCGGGAGCCGGGGGGCACGAGCAGTACTTC.

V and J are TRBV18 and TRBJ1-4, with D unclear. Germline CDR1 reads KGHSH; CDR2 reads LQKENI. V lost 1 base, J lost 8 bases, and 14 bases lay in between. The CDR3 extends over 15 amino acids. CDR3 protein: CASSPLKGVGEKLFF. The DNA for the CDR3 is TGTGCCAGCTCACCACTTAAGGGAGTGGGCGAAAAACTGTTTTTT.

The CDR3 DNA follows: TGTGCCAGCAGTTCGGCGGGGATCCTTTCCTACAATGAGCAGTTCTTC. It codes for CASSSAGILSYNEQFF. V usage is TRBV27 and J usage is TRBJ2-1, with D possibly being TRBD2 (6 bases). Trimming removed 4 bases at V and 1 base at J, with 14 bases between. This CDR3 contains 16 residues. Germline CDR1 and CDR2: MNHEY and SMNVEV (reference sequence).